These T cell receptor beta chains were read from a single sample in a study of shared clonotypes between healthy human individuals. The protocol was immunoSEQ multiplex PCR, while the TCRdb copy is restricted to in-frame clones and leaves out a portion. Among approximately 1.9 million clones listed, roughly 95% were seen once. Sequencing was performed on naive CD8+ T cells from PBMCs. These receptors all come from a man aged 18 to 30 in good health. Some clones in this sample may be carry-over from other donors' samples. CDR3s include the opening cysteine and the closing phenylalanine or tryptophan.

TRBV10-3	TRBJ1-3	CAISESNTGGSGNTIYF
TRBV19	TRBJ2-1	CASSIAHGLAGDNEQFF
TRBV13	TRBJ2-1	CASSFQTSGRYNEQFF
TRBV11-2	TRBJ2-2	CASSLVAGNTGELFF
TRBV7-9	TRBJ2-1	CASSSTHQGSINQFF
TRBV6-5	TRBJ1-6	CATRTGGQDSPLHF
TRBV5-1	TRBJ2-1	CASSLASGTFNEQFF
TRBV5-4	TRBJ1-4	CASRGRADEKLFF
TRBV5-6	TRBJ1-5	CASSRGYSNQPQHF
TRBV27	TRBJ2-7	CASSPVGVLHEQYF
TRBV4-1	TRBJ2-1	CASSPTYNEQFF
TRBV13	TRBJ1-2	CASSPDRDYGYTF
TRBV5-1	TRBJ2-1	CASSLALSEGNEQFF
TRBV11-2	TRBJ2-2	CASNFRPGELFF